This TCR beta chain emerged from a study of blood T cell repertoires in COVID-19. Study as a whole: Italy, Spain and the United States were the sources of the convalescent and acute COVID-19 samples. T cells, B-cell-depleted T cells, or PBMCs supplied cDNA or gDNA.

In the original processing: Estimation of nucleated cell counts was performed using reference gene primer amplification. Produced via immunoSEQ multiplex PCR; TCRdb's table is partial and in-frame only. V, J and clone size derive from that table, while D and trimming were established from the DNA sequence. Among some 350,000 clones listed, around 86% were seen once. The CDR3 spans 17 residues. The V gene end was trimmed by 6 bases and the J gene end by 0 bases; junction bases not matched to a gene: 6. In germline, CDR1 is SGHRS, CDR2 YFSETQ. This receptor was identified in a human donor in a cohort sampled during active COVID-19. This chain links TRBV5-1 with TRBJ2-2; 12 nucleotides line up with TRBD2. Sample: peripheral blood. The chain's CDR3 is CASTRTSGDSNTGELFF. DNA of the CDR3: TGCGCCAGCACCCGGACTAGCGGGGACTCGAACACCGGGGAGCTGTTTTTT.